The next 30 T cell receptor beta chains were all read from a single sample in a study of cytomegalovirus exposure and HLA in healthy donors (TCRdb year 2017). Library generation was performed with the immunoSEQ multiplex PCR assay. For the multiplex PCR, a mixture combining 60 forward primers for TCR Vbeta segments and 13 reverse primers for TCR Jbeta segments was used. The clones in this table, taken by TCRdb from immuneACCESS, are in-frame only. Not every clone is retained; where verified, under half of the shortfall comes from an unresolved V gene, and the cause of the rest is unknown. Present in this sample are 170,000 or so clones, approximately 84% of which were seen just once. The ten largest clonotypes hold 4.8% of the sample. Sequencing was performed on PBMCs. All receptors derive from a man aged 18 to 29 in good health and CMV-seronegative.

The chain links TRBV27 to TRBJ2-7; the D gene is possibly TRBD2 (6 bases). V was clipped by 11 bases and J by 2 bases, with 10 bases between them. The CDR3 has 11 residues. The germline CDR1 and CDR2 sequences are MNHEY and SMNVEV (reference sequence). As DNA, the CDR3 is TGTGCCTCTGGAGGGACCTACGAGCAGTACTTC. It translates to CASGGTYEQYF.

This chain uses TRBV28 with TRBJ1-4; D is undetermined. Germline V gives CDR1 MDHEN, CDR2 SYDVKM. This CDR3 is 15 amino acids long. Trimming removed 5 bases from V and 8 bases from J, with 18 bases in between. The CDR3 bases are TGTGCCAGCAGTGGCTCATGGGCCCAGAGCGAAAAACTGTTTTTT. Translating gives CASSGSWAQSEKLFF. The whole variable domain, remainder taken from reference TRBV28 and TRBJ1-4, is DVKVTQSSRYLVKRTGEKVFLECVQDMDHENMFWYRQDPGLGLRLIYFSYDVKMKEKGDIPEGYSVSREKKERFSLILESASTNQTSMYLCASSGSWAQSEKLFFGSGTQLSVL.

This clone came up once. The CDR3 region has the DNA TGTGCCAGTAAGAATCTGAGGGTCTCCGGGGCCAACGTCCTGACTTTC. It specifies CASKNLRVSGANVLTF. The chain is built from TRBV19 and TRBJ2-6; TRBD2 might be the D (5 bases). The CDR3 runs 16 residues. From germline, CDR1 is LNHDA and CDR2 SQIVND (reference sequence). V lost 7 bases and J lost 4, with 17 bases in between.

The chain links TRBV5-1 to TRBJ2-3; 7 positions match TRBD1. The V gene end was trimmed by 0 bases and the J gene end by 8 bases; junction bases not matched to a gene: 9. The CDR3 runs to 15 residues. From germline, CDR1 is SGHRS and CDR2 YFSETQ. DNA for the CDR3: TGCGCCAGCAGCTTGGATTCTAGCCCAGGGGGTACGCAGTATTTT. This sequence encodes CASSLDSSPGGTQYF.

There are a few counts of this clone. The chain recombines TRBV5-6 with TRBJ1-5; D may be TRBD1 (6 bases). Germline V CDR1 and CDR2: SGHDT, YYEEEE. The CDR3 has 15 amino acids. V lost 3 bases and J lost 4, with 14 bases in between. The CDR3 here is CASSYQGRGNQPQHF. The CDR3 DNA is TGTGCCAGCAGCTACCAGGGGCGAGGTAATCAGCCCCAGCATTTT.

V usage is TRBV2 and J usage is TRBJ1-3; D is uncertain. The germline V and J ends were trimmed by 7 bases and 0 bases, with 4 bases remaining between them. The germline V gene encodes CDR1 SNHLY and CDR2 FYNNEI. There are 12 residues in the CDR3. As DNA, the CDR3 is TGTGCCAGCACGGTCTCTGGAAACACCATATATTTT. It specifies CASTVSGNTIYF. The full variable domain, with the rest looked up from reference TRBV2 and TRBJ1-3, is EPEVTQTPSHQVTQMGQEVILRCVPISNHLYFYWYRQILGQKVEFLVSFYNNEISEKSEIFDDQFSVERPDGSNFTLKIRSTKLEDSAMYFCASTVSGNTIYFGEGSWLTVV.

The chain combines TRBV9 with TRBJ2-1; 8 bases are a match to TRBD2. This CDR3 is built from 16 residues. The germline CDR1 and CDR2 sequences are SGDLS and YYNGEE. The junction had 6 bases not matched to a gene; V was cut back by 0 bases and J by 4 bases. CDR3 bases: TGTGCCAGCAGCGTAGGCCCGGGAGGGAGATACAATGAGCAGTTCTTC. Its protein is CASSVGPGGRYNEQFF. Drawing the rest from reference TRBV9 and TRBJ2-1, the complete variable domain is DSGVTQTPKHLITATGQRVTLRCSPRSGDLSVYWYQQSLDQGLQFLIQYYNGEERAKGNILERFSAQQFPDLHSELNLSSLELGDSALYFCASSVGPGGRYNEQFFGPGTRLTVL.

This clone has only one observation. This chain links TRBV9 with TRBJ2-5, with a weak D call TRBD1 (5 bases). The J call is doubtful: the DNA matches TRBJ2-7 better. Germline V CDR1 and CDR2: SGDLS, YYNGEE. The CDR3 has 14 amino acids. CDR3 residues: CASSPSTAAYEQYF. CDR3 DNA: TGTGCCAGCAGCCCTTCGACAGCCGCCTACGAGCAGTACTTC.

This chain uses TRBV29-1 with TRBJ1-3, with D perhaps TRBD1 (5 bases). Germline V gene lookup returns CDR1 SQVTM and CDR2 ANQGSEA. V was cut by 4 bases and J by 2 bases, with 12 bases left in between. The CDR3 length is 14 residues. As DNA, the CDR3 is TGCAGCGTTGCTCCTCCAGGGCCTGGAAACACCATATATTTT. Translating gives CSVAPPGPGNTIYF.

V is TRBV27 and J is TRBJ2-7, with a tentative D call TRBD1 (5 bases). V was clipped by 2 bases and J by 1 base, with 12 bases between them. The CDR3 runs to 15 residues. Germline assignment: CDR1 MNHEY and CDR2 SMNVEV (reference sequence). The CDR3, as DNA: TGTGCCAGCAGTTTAAACAGGCTTGGTTCCTACGAGCAGTACTTC. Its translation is CASSLNRLGSYEQYF.

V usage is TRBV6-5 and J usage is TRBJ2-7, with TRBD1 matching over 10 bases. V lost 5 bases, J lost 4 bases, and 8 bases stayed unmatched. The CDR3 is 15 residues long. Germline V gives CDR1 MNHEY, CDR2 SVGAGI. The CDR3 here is CASSQTGQGGYEQYF. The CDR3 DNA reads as TGTGCCAGCAGTCAGACTGGACAGGGGGGGTACGAGCAGTACTTC.

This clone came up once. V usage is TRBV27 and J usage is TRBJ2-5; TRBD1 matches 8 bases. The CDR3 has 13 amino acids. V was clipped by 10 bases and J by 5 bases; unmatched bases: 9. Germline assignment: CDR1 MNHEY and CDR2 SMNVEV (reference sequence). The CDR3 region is CATTPTGGETQYF. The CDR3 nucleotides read TGTGCCACCACCCCAACAGGGGGGGAGACCCAGTACTTC.

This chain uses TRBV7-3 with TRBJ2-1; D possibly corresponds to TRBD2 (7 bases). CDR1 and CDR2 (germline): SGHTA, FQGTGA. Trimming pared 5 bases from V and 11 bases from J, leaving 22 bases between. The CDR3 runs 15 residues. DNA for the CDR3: TGTGCCAGCAGCCCCGGAGGGGGAGGGGGGTGGCAGCAGTTCTTC. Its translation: CASSPGGGGGWQQFF. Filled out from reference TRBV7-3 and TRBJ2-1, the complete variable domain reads GAGVSQTPSNKVTEKGKYVELRCDPISGHTALYWYRQSLGQGPEFLIYFQGTGAADDSGLPNDRFFAVRPEGSVSTLKIQRTERGDSAVYLCASSPGGGGGWQQFFGPGTRLTVL.

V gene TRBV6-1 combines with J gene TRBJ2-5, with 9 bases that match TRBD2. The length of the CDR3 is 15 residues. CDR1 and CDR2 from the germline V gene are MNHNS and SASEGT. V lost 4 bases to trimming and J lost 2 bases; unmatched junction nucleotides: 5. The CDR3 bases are TGTGCCAGCAGTGTACAGGGACTAGCACAAGAGACCCAGTACTTC. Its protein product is CASSVQGLAQETQYF.

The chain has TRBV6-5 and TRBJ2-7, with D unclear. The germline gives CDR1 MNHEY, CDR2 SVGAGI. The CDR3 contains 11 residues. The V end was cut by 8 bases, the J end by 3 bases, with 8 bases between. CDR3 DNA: TGTGCCAGCTCCGGAGTCTACGAGCAGTACTTC. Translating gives CASSGVYEQYF.

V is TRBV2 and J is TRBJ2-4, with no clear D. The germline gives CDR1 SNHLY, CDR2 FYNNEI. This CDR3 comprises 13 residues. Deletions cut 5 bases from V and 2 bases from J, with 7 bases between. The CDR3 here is CASSIDPKNIQYF. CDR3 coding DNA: TGTGCCAGCAGTATAGATCCCAAAAACATTCAGTACTTC.

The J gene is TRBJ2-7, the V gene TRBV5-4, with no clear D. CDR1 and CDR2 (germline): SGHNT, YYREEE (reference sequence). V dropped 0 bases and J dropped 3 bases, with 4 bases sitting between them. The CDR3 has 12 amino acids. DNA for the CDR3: TGTGCCAGCAGCTTGGACTTCTACGAGCAGTACTTC. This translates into CASSLDFYEQYF. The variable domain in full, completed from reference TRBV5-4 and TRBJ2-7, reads ETGVTQSPTHLIKTRGQQVTLRCSSQSGHNTVSWYQQALGQGPQFIFQYYREEENGRGNFPPRFSGLQFPNYSSELNVNALELDDSALYLCASSLDFYEQYFGPGTRLTVT.

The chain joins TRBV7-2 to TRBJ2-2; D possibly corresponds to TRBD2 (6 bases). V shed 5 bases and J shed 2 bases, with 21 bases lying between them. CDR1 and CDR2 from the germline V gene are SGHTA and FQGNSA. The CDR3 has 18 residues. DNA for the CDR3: TGTGCCAGCAGCCCCGCGGGGCCGGGGCAGGGTAACACCGGGGAGCTGTTTTTT. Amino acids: CASSPAGPGQGNTGELFF.

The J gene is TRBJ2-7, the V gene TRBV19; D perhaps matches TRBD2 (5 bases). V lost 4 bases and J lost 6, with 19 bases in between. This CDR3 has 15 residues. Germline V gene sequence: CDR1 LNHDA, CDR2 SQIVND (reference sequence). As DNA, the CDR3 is TGTGCCAGTAGTAAACCGGACTTTTCCGACATCGAGCAGTACTTC. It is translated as CASSKPDFSDIEQYF.

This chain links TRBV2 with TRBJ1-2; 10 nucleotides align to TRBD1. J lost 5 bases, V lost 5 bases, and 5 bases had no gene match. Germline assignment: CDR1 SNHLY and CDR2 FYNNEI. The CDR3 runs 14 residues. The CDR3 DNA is TGTGCCAGCAGTTCAAGGACAGGGGGATATGGCTACACCTTC. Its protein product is CASSSRTGGYGYTF.

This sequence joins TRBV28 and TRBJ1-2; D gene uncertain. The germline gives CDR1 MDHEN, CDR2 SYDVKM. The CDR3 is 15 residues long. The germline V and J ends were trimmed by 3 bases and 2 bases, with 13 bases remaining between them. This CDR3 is CASSLLSEPNYGYTF. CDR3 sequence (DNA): TGTGCCAGCAGTTTGTTGTCGGAGCCGAACTATGGCTACACCTTC.

CDR3 protein: CASSLYGQGTQETQYF. Here the CDR3 DNA reads TGTGCCAGCAGTTTATACGGCCAGGGGACCCAAGAGACCCAGTACTTC. The chain couples TRBV28 to TRBJ2-5; a weak D match, TRBD1 (6 bases). Between the trimmed V and J ends, which lost 1 base and 1 base, there was a span of 13 bases. CDR3 length: 16 residues. Germline V gene data show CDR1 as MDHEN and CDR2 as SYDVKM.

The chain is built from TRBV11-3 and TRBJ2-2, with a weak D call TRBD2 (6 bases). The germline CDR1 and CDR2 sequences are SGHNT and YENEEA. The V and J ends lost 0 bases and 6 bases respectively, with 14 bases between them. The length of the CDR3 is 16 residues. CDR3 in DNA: TGTGCCAGCAGCTTAGAACTAGCTTACCTCTCCGGGGAGCTGTTTTTT. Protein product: CASSLELAYLSGELFF.

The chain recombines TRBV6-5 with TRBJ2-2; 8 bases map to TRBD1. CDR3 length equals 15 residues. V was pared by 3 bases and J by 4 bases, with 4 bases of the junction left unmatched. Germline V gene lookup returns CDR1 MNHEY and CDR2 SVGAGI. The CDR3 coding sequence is TGTGCCAGCAGTTATCAGGGGGCGAGCACCGGGGAGCTGTTTTTT. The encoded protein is CASSYQGASTGELFF.

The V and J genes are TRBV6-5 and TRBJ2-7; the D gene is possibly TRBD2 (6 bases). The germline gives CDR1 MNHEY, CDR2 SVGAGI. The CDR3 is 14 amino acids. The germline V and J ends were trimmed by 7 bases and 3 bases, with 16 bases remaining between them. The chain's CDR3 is CASTPVPGSYEQYF. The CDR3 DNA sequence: TGTGCCAGCACCCCCGTCCCCGGGAGCTACGAGCAGTACTTC.

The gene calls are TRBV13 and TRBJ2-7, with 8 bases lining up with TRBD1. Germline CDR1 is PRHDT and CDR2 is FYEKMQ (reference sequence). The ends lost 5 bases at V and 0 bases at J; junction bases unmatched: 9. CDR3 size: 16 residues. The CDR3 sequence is CASSTRGQADSYEQYF. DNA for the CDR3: TGTGCCAGCAGCACGCGGGGACAGGCCGACTCCTACGAGCAGTACTTC.

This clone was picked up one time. Here the CDR3 DNA reads TGTGCCAGCATCAAAGGGGATGAGCAGTTCTTC. Encoded protein: CASIKGDEQFF. The J gene is TRBJ2-1, the V gene TRBV5-4, with a tentative D call TRBD1 (5 bases). Trimming cost V 6 bases and J 8 bases, with 9 bases left between them. Germline-derived CDR1 and CDR2 are SGHNT and YYREEE (reference sequence). The CDR3 has 11 amino acids.

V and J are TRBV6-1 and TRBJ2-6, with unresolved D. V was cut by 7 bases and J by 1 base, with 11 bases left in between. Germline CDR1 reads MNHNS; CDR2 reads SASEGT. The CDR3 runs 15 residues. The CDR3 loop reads CASKVSGSGANVLTF. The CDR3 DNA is TGTGCCAGCAAAGTCTCCGGGTCTGGGGCCAACGTCCTGACTTTC.

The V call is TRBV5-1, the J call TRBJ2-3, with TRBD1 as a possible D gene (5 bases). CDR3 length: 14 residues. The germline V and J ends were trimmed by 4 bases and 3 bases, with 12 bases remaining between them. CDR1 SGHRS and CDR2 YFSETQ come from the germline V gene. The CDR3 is CASSQGVGTDTQYF. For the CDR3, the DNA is TGCGCCAGCAGCCAAGGGGTGGGGACAGATACGCAGTATTTT. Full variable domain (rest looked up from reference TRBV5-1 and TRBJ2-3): KAGVTQTPRYLIKTRGQQVTLSCSPISGHRSVSWYQQTPGQGLQFLFEYFSETQRNKGNFPGRFSGRQFSNSRSEMNVSTLELGDSALYLCASSQGVGTDTQYFGPGTRLTVL.

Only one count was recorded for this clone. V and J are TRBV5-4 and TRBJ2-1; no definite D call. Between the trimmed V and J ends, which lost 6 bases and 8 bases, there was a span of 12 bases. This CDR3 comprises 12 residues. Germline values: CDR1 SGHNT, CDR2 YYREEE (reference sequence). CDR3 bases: TGTGCCAGCATGGCAGGAAAAGATGAGCAGTTCTTC. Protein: CASMAGKDEQFF.